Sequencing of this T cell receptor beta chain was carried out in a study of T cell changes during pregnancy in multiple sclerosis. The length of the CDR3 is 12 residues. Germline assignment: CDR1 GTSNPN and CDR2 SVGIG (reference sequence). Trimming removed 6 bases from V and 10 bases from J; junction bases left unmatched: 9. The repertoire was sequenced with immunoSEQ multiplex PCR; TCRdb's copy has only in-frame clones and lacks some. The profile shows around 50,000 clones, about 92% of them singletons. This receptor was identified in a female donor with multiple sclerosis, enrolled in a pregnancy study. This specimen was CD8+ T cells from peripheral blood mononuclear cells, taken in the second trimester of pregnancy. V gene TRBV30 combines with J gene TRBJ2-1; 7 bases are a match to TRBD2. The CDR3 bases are TGTGCCTGCCACGGTGGGGGGGAGGAGCAGTTCTTC. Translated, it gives CACHGGGEEQFF.